This paragraph covers one TCR beta chain sequence. How the authors handled the data: Scientists estimated how many nucleated cells there were by amplifying reference gene primers. The protocol was immunoSEQ multiplex PCR, while the TCRdb copy is restricted to in-frame clones and leaves out a portion. The V and J calls and clone size were taken over from that table, and D and trimming were inferred from the DNA. This table has 100,000 or so clones, 75% to 95% appearing once. This record comes from a study of blood T cell repertoires in COVID-19. Study overall: The analysed material was cDNA or gDNA that came from T cells, B-cell-depleted T cells, or PBMCs.

Germline CDR1 and CDR2: MGHRA and YSYEKL. The CDR3 runs to 17 residues. Trimming cost V 1 base and J 10 bases; bases outside gene matches: 9. The sequence came from a woman aged 45-65 years in a cohort sampled during active COVID-19. The chain links TRBV4-1 to TRBJ2-1; 14 bases are a match to TRBD2. Input material: peripheral blood. The CDR3 here is CASSQVRLAGGRREQFF. The CDR3 DNA reads as TGCGCCAGCAGCCAAGTTCGACTAGCGGGGGGGCGGCGGGAGCAGTTCTTC.